This record covers a single TCR beta chain. Its antigen is still unknown. Between the trimmed V and J ends, which lost 2 bases and 5 bases, there was a span of 12 bases. Germline V gene sequence: CDR1 SNHLY, CDR2 FYNNEI. This CDR3 contains 14 residues. This entry is derived from a study of cytomegalovirus exposure and HLA in healthy donors. Study in general: Roughly 179 million T cells yielded more than 90 million unique TCR beta sequences, as an earlier analysis found.

In nominal health when sampled, donors likely had unrecorded immune exposures nonetheless. PCR used 60 Vbeta primers and 13 Jbeta primers. TCRdb keeps only in-frame clones here, not all; method: immunoSEQ multiplex PCR. The repertoire holds 90,000 to 150,000 clones, roughly four fifths seen once, with roughly 3.3% in the top ten. Study-wide findings and caveats: Per a later analysis, HLA-associated TCR beta chains showed more clonal expansion than other, equally common TCR beta chains. In most subjects, TCR beta sequences reportedly gave accurate predictions of HLA-A and HLA-B alleles.

The sequence derives from a woman in her twenties or thirties in good health and CMV-seropositive. V is TRBV2 and J is TRBJ2-5; possibly TRBD2 for D (7 bases). The source material was PBMCs. The DNA for the CDR3 is TGTGCCAGCAGTGAAAGGGGGGGCCCGGAGACCCAGTACTTC. Translated: CASSERGGPETQYF.